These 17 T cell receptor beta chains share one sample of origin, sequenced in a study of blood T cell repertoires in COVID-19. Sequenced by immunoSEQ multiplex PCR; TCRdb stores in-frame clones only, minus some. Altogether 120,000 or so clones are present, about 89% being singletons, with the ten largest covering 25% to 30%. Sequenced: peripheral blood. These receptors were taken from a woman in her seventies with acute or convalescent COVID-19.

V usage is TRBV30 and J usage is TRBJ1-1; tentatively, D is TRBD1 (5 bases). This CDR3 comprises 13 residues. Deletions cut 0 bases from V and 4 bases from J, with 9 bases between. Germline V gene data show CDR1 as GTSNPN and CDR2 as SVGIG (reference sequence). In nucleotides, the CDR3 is TGTGCCTGGAGTGTGGAGGGGAGCACTGAAGCTTTCTTT. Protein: CAWSVEGSTEAFF. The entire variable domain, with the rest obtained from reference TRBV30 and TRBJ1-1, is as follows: SQTIHQWPATLVQPVGSPLSLECTVEGTSNPNLYWYRQAAGRGLQLLFYSVGIGQISSEVPQNLSASRPQDRQFILSSKKLLLSDSGFYLCAWSVEGSTEAFFGQGTRLTVV.

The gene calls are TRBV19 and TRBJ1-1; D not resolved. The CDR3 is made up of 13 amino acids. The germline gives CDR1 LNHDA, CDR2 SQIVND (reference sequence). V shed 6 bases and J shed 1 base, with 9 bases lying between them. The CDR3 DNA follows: TGTGCCAGTAGCCCGACAAGGAACACTGAAGCTTTCTTT. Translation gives CASSPTRNTEAFF.

The chain's CDR3 is CASSPLLAGGSYEQYF. CDR3 DNA: TGCGCCAGCAGCCCCCTCCTAGCGGGGGGGTCCTACGAGCAGTACTTC. This rearrangement joins TRBV4-1 to TRBJ2-7, with TRBD2 matching over 12 bases. Germline V CDR1 and CDR2: MGHRA, YSYEKL. The junction had 5 bases not matched to a gene; V was cut back by 4 bases and J by 1 base. The CDR3 runs 16 residues.

CDR3 amino acids: CASSESRLGQGALANYGYTF. CDR3 sequence (DNA): TGCGCCAGCAGTGAGTCGAGATTGGGACAGGGTGCTCTGGCTAACTATGGCTACACCTTC. This chain joins TRBV10-2 and TRBJ1-2, with TRBD1 matching over 9 bases. The germline CDR1 and CDR2 sequences are WSHSY and SAAADI. This CDR3 is 20 amino acids long. The trim removed 0 bases at V and 0 bases at J, leaving 14 bases unmatched.

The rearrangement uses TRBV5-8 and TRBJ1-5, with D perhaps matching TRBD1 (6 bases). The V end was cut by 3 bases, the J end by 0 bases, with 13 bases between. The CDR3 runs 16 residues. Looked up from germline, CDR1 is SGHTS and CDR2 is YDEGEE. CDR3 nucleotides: TGTGCCAGCAGCTCGACGGACAGTTCTAGCAATCAGCCCCAGCATTTT. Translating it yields CASSSTDSSSNQPQHF.

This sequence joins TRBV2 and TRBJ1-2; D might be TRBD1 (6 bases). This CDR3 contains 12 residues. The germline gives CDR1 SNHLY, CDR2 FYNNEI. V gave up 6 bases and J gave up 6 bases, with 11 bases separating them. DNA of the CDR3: TGTGCCAGCAGAGCGGGACAAAATGGCTACACCTTC. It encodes CASRAGQNGYTF.

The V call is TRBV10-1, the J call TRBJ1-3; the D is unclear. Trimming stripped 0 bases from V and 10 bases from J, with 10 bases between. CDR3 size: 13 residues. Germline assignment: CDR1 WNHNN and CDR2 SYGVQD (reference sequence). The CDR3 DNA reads TGCGCCAGCAGTGAGTCAAACCGCGGTACCATATATTTT. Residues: CASSESNRGTIYF.

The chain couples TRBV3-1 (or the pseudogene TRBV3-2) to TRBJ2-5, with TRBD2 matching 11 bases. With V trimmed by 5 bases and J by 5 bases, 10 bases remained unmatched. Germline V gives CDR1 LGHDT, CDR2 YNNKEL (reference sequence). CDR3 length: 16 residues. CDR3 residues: CASSYIAGGPRETQYF. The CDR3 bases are TGTGCCAGCAGCTACATAGCGGGGGGGCCCAGGGAGACCCAGTACTTC.

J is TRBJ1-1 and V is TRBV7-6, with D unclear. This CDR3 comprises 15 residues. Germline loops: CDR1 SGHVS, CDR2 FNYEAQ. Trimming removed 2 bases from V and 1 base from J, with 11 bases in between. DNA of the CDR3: TGTGCCAGCAGCTTATCAGTCATTGGGAACACTGAAGCTTTCTTT. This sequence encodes CASSLSVIGNTEAFF.

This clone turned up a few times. CDR3 in DNA: TGTGCCAGCAGTGCAGGGGGCGGCTATGGCTACACCTTC. Encoded protein: CASSAGGGYGYTF. The V call is TRBV2, the J call TRBJ1-2, with TRBD1 matching 8 bases. CDR1 and CDR2 from the germline V gene are SNHLY and FYNNEI. There are 13 residues in the CDR3. Trimming at V came to 4 bases and at J to 4 bases, leaving 2 bases not matched to a gene. The entire variable domain, with the rest obtained from reference TRBV2 and TRBJ1-2, is as follows: EPEVTQTPSHQVTQMGQEVILRCVPISNHLYFYWYRQILGQKVEFLVSFYNNEISEKSEIFDDQFSVERPDGSNFTLKIRSTKLEDSAMYFCASSAGGGYGYTFGSGTRLTVV.

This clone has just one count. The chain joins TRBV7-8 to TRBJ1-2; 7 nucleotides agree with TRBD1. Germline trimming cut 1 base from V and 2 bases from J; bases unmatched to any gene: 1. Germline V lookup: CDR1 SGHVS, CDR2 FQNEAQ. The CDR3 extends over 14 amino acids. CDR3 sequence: CASSLEQGNYGYTF. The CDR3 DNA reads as TGTGCCAGCAGCTTAGAACAGGGGAACTATGGCTACACCTTC.

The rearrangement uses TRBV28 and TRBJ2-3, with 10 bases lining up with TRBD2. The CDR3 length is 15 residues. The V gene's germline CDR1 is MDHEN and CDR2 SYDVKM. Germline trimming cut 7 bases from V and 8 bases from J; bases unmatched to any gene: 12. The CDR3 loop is CASNPSSGGRGTQYF. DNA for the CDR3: TGTGCCAGCAATCCCTCTAGCGGGGGTAGGGGTACGCAGTATTTT.

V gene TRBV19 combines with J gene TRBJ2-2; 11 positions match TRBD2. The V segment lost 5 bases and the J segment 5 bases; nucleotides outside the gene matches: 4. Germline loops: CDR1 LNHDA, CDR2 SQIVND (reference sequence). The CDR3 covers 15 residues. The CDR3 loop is CASSATSGATGELFF. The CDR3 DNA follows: TGTGCCAGTAGTGCGACTAGCGGGGCTACCGGGGAGCTGTTTTTT.

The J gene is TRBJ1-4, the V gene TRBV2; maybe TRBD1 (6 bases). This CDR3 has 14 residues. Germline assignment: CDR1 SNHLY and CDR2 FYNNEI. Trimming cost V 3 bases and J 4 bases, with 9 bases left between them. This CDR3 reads CASSDRTVNEKLFF. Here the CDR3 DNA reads TGTGCCAGCAGTGACCGGACAGTTAATGAAAAACTGTTTTTT.

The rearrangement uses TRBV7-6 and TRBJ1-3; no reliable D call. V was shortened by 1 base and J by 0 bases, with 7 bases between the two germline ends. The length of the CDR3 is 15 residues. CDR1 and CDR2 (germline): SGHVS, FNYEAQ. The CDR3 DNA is TGTGCCAGCAGCTTAGGGCCAGTCTCTGGAAACACCATATATTTT. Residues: CASSLGPVSGNTIYF.

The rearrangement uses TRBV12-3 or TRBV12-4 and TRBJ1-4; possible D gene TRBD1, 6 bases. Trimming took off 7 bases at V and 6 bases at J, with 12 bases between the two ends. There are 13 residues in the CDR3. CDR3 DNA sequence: TGTGCCAGCACTCAGGGGCCCGATGAAAAACTGTTTTTT. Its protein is CASTQGPDEKLFF.

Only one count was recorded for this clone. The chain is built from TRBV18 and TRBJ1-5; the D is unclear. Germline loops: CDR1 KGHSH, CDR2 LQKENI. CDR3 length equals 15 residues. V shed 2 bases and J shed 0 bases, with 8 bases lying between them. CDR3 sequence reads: CASSPVHPSNQPQHF. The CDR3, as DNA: TGTGCCAGCTCACCAGTACACCCTAGCAATCAGCCCCAGCATTTT.